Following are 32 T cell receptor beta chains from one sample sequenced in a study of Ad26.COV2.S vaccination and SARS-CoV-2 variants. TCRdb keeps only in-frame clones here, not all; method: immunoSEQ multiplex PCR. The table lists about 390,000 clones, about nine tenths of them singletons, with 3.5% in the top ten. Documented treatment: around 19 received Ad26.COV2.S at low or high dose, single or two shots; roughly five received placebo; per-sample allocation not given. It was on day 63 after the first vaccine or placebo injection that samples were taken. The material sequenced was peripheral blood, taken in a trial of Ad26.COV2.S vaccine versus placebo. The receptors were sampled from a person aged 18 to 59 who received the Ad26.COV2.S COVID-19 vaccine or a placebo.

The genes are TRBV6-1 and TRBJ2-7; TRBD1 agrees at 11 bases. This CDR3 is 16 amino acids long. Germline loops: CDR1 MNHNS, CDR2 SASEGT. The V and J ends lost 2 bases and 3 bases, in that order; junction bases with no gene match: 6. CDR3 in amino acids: CASSEREDRGHYEQYF. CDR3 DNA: TGTGCCAGCAGTGAACGGGAGGACAGGGGGCACTACGAGCAGTACTTC.

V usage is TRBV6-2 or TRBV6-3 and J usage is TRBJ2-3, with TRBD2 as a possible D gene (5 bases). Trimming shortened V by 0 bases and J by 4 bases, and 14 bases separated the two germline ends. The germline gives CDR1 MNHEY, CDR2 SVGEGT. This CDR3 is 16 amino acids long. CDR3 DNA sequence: TGTGCCAGCAGTTACTCGGTCTGGGGAGTGGCAGATACGCAGTATTTT. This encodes CASSYSVWGVADTQYF.

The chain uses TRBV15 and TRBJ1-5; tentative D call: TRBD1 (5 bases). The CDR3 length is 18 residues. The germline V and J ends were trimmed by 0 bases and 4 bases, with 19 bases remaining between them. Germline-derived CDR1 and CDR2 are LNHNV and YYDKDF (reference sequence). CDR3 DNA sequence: TGTGCCACCAGCAGAGATATTTCCGTAGGGGTCCCTAATCAGCCCCAGCATTTT. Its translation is CATSRDISVGVPNQPQHF.

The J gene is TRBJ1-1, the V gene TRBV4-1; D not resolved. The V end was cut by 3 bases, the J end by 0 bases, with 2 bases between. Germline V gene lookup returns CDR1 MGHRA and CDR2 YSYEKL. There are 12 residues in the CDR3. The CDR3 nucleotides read TGCGCCAGCAGCCAGATGAACACTGAAGCTTTCTTT. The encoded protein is CASSQMNTEAFF.

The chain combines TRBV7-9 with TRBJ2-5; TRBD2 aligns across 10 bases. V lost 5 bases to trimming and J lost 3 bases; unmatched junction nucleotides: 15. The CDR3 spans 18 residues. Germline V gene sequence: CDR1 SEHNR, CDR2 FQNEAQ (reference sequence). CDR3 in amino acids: CASSPGRSSGGKEETQYF. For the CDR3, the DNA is TGTGCCAGCAGCCCGGGGAGGTCTAGCGGGGGTAAAGAAGAGACCCAGTACTTC.

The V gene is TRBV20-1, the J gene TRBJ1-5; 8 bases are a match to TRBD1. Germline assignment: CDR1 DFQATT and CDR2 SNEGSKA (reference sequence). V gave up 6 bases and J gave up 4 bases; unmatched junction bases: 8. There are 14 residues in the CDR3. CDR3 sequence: CSASGGQANQPQHF. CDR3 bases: TGCAGTGCAAGTGGGGGACAGGCAAATCAGCCCCAGCATTTT.

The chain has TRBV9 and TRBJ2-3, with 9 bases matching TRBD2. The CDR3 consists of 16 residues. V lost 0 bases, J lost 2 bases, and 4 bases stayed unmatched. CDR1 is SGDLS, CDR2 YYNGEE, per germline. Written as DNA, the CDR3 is TGTGCCAGCAGCGTAGGACTAGCGGAGTTCACAGATACGCAGTATTTT. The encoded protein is CASSVGLAEFTDTQYF.

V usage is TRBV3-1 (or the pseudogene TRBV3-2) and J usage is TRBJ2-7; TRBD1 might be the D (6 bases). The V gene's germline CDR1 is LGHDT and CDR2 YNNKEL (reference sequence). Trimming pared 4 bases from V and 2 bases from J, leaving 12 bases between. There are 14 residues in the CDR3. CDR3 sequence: CASSPRDTTYEQYF. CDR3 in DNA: TGTGCCAGCAGCCCTCGGGACACCACCTACGAGCAGTACTTC.

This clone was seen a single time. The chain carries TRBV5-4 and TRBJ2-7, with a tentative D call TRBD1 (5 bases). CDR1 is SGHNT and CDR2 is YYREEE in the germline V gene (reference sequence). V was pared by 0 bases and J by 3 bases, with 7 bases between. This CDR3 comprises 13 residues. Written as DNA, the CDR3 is TGTGCCAGCAGCTTGGCAGGGATCTACGAGCAGTACTTC. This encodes CASSLAGIYEQYF.

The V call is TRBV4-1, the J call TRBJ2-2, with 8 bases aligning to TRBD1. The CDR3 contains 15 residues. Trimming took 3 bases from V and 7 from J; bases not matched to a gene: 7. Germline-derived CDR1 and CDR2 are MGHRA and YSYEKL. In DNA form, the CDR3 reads TGCGCCAGCAGCCACCTGGACAGGGAGGACGGGGAGCTGTTTTTT. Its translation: CASSHLDREDGELFF.

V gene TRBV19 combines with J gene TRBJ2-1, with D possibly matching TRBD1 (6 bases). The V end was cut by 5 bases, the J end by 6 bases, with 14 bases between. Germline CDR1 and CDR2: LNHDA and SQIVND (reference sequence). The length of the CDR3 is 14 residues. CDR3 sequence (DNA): TGTGCCAGTAGTCCGGGCAGGGGTGGCAATGAGCAGTTCTTC. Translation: CASSPGRGGNEQFF. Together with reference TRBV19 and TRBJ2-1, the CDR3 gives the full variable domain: DGGITQSPKYLFRKEGQNVTLSCEQNLNHDAMYWYRQDPGQGLRLIYYSQIVNDFQKGDIAEGYSVSREKKESFPLTVTSAQKNPTAFYLCASSPGRGGNEQFFGPGTRLTVL.

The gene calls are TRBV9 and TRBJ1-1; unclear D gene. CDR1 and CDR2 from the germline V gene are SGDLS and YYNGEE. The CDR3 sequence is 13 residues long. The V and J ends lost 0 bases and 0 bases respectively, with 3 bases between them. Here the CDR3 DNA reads TGTGCCAGCAGCGTAGAGGTGAACACTGAAGCTTTCTTT. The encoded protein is CASSVEVNTEAFF.

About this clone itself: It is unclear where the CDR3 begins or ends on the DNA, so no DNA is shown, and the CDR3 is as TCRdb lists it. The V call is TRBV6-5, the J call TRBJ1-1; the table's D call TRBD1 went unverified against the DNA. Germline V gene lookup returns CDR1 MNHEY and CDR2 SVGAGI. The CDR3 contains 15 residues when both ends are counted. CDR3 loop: CASILGQGQGTEAFF.

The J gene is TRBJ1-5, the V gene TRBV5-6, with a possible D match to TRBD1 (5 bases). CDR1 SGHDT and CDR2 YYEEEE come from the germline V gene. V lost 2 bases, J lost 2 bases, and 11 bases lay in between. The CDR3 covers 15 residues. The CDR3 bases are TGTGCCAGCAGCTTTCGGGGCTTCGGCAATCAGCCCCAGCATTTT. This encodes CASSFRGFGNQPQHF.

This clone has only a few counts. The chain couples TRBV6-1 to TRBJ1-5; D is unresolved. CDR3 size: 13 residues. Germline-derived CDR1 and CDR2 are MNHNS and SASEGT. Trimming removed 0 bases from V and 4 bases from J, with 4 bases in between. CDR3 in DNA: TGTGCCAGCAGTGAAGCTCGAAATCAGCCCCAGCATTTT. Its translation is CASSEARNQPQHF.

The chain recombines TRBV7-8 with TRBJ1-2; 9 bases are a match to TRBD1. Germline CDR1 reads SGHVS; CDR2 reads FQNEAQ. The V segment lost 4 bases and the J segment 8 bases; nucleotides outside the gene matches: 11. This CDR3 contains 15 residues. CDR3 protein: CASSSRQGGIGGYTF. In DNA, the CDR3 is TGTGCCAGCAGCTCCCGACAGGGGGGAATTGGCGGCTACACCTTC. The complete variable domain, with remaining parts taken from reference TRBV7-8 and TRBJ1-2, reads GAGVSQSPRYKVAKRGQDVALRCDPISGHVSLFWYQQALGQGPEFLTYFQNEAQLDKSGLPSDRFFAERPEGSVSTLKIQRTQQEDSAVYLCASSSRQGGIGGYTFGSGTRLTVV.

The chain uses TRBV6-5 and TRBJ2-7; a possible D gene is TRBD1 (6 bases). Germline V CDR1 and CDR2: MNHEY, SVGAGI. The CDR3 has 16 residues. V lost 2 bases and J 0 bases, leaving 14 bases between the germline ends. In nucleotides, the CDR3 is TGTGCCAGCAGTTACGAAATCAGGGGTAGCTCCTACGAGCAGTACTTC. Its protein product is CASSYEIRGSSYEQYF.

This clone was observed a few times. The CDR3 protein is CASSPTGGRNYGYTF. CDR3 coding DNA: TGTGCCAGCAGCCCAACAGGGGGCAGAAACTATGGCTACACCTTC. The chain uses TRBV5-4 and TRBJ1-2; 9 positions match TRBD1. Trimming removed 4 bases from V and 2 bases from J; junction bases left unmatched: 6. Germline lookup yields CDR1 SGHNT and CDR2 YYREEE (reference sequence). This CDR3 region has 15 residues.

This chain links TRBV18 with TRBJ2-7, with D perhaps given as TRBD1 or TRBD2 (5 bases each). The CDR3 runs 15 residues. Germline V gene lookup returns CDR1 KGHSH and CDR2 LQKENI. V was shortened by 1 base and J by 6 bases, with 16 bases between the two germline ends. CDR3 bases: TGTGCCAGCTCACCACGGGAGAGGGGCGGCCTCGAGCAGTACTTC. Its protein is CASSPRERGGLEQYF.

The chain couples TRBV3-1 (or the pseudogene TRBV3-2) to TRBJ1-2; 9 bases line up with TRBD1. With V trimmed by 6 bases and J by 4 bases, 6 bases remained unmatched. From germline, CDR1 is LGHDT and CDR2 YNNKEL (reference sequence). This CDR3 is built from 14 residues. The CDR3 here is CASRRQGDGYGYTF. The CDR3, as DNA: TGTGCCAGCAGACGACAGGGGGACGGCTATGGCTACACCTTC.

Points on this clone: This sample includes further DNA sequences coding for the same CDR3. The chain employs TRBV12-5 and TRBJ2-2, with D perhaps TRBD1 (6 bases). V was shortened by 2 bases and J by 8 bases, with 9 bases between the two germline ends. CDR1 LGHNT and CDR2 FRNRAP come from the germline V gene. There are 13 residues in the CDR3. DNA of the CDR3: TGTGCTAGTGGTTTGACGGGGACAGGGGAGCTGTTTTTT. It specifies CASGLTGTGELFF.

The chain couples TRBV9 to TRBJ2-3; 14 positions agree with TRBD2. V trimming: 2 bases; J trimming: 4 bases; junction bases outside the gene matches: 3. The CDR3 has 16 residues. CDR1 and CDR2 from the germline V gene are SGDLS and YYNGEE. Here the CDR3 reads CASSVLTSGGADTQYF. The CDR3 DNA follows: TGTGCCAGCAGCGTCCTGACTAGCGGGGGGGCAGATACGCAGTATTTT.

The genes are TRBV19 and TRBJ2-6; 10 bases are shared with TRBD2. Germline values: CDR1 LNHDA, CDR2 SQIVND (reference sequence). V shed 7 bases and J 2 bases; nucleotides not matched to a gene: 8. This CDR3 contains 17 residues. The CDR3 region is CASTPTGLAPGANVLTF. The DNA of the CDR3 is TGTGCCAGTACCCCAACGGGACTAGCGCCTGGGGCCAACGTCCTGACTTTC.

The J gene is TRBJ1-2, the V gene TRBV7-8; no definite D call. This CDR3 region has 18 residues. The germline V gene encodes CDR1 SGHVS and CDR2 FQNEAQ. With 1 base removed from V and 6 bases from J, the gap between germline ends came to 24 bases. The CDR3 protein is CASSLDPWMTERTDGYTF. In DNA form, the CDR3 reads TGTGCCAGCAGCTTAGACCCCTGGATGACCGAGCGGACTGATGGCTACACCTTC.

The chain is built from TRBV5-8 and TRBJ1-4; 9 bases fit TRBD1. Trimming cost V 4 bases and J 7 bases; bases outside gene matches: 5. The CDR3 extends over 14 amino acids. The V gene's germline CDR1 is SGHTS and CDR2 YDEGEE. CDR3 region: CASSRGQGGEKLFF. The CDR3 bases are TGTGCCAGCAGCCGGGGACAGGGAGGTGAAAAACTGTTTTTT. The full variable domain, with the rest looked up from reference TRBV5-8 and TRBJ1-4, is EAGVTQSPTHLIKTRGQQATLRCSPISGHTSVYWYQQALGLGLQFLLWYDEGEERNRGNFPPRFSGRQFPNYSSELNVNALELEDSALYLCASSRGQGGEKLFFGSGTQLSVL.

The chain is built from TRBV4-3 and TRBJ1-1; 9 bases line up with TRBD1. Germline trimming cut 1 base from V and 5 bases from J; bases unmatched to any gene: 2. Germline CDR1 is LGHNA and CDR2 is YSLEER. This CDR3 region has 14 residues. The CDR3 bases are TGCGCCAGCAGCCAAGGGGACAGGGCGACTGAAGCTTTCTTT. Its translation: CASSQGDRATEAFF.

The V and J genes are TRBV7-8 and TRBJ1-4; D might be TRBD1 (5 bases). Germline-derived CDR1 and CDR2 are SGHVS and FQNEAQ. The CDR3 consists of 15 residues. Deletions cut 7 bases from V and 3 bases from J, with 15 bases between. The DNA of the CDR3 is TGTGCCAGCACTTCCGGGGGTTTGGCTAATGAAAAACTGTTTTTT. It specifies CASTSGGLANEKLFF.

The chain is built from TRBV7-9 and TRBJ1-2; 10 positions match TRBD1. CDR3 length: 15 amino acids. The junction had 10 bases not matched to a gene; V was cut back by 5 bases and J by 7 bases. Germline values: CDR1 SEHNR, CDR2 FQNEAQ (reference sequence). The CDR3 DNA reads TGTGCCAGCAGCCACCCCGACAGGGGGCGCGGTGGCTACACCTTC. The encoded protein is CASSHPDRGRGGYTF.

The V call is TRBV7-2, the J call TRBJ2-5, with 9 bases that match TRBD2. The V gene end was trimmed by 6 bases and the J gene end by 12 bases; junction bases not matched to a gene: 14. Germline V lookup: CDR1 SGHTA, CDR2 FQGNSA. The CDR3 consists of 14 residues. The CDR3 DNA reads TGTGCCAGCAGTAAACCCCCTTTAGCGGGGGTGGAGTACTTC. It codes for CASSKPPLAGVEYF. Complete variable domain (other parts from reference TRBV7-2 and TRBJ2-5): GAGVSQSPSNKVTEKGKDVELRCDPISGHTALYWYRQSLGQGLEFLIYFQGNSAPDKSGLPSDRFSAERTGGSVSTLTIQRTQQEDSAVYLCASSKPPLAGVEYFGPGTRLLVL.

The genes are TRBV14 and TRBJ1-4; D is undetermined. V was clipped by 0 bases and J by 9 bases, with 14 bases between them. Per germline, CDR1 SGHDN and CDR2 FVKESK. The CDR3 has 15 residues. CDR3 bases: TGTGCCAGCAGCCAAGATCACTCCTTCACGCAAAAACTGTTTTTT. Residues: CASSQDHSFTQKLFF.

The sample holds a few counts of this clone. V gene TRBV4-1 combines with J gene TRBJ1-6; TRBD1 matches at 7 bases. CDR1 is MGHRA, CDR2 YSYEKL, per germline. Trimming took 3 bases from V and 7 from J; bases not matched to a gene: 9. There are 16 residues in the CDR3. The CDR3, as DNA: TGCGCCAGCAGCCAGCAGACAGGGTTGGGAAATTCACCCCTCCACTTT. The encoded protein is CASSQQTGLGNSPLHF.

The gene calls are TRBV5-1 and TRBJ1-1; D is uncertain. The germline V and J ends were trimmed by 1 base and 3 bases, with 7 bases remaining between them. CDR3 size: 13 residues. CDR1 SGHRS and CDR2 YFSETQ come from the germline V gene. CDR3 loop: CASSLSWDTEAFF. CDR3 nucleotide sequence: TGCGCCAGCAGCTTGTCCTGGGACACTGAAGCTTTCTTT.